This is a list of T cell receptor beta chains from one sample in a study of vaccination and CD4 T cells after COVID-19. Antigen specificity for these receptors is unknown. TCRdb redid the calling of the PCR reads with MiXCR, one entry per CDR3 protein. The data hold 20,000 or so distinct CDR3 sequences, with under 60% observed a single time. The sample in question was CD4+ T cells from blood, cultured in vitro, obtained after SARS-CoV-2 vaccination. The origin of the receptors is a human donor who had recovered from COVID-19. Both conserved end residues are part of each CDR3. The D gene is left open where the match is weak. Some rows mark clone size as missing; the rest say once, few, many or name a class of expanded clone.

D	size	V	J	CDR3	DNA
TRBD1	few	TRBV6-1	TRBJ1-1	CASLDGTGNHFF	TGTGCCAGCCTTGACGGGACAGGGAATCATTTCTTT
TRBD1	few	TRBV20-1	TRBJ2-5	CSAPKTGSYQETQYF	TGCAGTGCTCCAAAGACAGGGTCCTACCAAGAGACCCAGTACTTC
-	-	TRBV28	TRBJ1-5	CASSQHKSGQHDLIQHF	TGTGCCAGCAGCCAACACAAATCCGGACAGCATGATCTAATCCAGCATTTT
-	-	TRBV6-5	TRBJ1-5	CASSYSSYRFPNQPQHF	TGTGCCAGCAGTTATTCTTCATATCGGTTCCCTAATCAGCCCCAGCATTTT
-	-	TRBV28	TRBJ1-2	CASLRGVNYGYTF	TGTGCCAGCCTTAGGGGGGTTAACTATGGCTACACCTTC
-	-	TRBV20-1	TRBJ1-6	CSARVRGDNSPLHF	TGCAGTGCTAGAGTTCGGGGAGATAATTCACCCCTCCACTTT
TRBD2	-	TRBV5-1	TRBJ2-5	CASSMGLAENQETQYF	TGCGCCAGCAGCATGGGACTAGCGGAAAACCAAGAGACCCAGTACTTC
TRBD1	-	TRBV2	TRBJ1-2	CASTQRDRDYGYTF	TGTGCCAGCACTCAGAGGGACAGAGACTATGGCTACACCTTC
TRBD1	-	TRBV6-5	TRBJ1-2	CASSYSTGGGGYTF	TGTGCCAGCAGTTACTCGACAGGGGGTGGCGGCTACACCTTC
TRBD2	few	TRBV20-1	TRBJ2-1	CSVASGSGEQFF	TGCAGTGTCGCTAGCGGGAGCGGTGAGCAGTTCTTC
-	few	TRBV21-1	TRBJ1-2	CASSKNRRAPNYGYTF	TGTGCCAGCAGCAAGAATCGCAGGGCTCCTAACTATGGCTACACCTTC
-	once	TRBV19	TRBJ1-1	CASSISAALNTEAFF	TGTGCCAGTAGTATTTCGGCAGCCTTGAACACTGAAGCTTTCTTT
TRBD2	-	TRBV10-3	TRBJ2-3	CAISESTLTSGSSTDTQYF	TGTGCCATCAGTGAGTCGACTTTAACTAGCGGGAGCAGCACAGATACGCAGTATTTT
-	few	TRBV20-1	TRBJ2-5	CSANGLYDQETQYF	TGCAGTGCTAATGGACTCTACGACCAAGAGACCCAGTACTTC
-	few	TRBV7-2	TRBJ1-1	CASSHLGTEAFF	TGTGCCAGCAGCCATCTGGGCACTGAAGCTTTCTTT
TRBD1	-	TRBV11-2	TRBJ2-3	CASSRDRGADTQYF	TGTGCCAGCAGCCGGGACAGGGGGGCAGATACGCAGTATTTT
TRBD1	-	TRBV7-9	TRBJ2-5	CASSFRVFPGGAPDETQYF	TGTGCCAGCAGCTTCAGGGTTTTTCCAGGGGGAGCCCCCGATGAGACCCAGTACTTC
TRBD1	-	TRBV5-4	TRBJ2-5	CASSSGTAEETQYF	TGTGCCAGCAGCTCGGGGACAGCTGAAGAGACCCAGTACTTC
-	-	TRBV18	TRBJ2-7	CASSIPGYEQYF	TGTGCCAGCTCAATACCAGGGTACGAGCAGTACTTC
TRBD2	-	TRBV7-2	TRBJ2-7	CASSLARGVYEQYF	TGTGCCAGCAGCTTGGCTCGGGGGGTCTACGAGCAGTACTTC
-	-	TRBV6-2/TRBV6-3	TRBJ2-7	CASSTTPGRLSYEQYF	TGTGCCAGCAGTACCACACCGGGACGCCTTTCCTACGAGCAGTACTTC
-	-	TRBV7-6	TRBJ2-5	CASSSQTGVRETQYF	TGTGCCAGCAGCTCCCAAACGGGGGTCAGGGAGACCCAGTACTTC
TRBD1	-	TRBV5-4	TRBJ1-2	CASSGQTGGVDGYTF	TGTGCCAGCAGCGGACAGACAGGGGGCGTCGATGGCTACACCTTC
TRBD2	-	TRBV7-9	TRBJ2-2	CASSPRIREREGPTGELFF	TGTGCCAGCAGTCCTCGGATCAGAGAGCGGGAGGGCCCCACCGGGGAGCTGTTTTTT
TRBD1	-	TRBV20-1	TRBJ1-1	CSARAGQITEAFF	TGCAGTGCTAGAGCGGGACAGATCACTGAAGCTTTCTTT
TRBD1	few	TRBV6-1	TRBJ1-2	CASSDPGQDNYGYTF	TGTGCCAGCAGTGATCCGGGACAGGATAACTATGGCTACACCTTC
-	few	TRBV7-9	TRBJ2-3	CASSPGESSTDTQYF	TGTGCCAGCAGCCCTGGCGAATCCAGCACAGATACGCAGTATTTT
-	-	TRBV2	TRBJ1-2	CASSDSVSGGYAF	TGTGCCAGCAGTGACTCCGTCTCGGGTGGCTACGCCTTC
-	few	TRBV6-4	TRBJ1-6	CASSDRGNSPLHF	TGTGCCAGCAGTGACAGGGGGAATTCACCCCTCCACTTT
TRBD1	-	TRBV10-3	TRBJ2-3	CAITKGAGSSTDTQYF	TGTGCCATCACCAAGGGGGCAGGGTCTAGCACAGATACGCAGTATTTT
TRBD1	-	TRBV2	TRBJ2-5	CASREGQGLGQETQYF	TGTGCCAGCAGGGAAGGACAGGGCCTAGGCCAAGAGACCCAGTACTTC
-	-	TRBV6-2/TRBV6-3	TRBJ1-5	CASANPNQPQHF	TGTGCCAGCGCCAACCCCAATCAGCCCCAGCATTTT
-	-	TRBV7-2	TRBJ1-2	CAERGGRGGYTF	TGTGCCGAGCGGGGGGGAAGGGGAGGCTACACCTTC
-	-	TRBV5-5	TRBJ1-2	CASSLRDPYGYTF	TGTGCCAGCAGCTTACGGGATCCCTATGGCTACACCTTC
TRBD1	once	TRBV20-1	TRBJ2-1	CSADRDSSYNEQFF	TGCAGTGCGGACCGGGACAGCTCCTACAATGAGCAGTTCTTC
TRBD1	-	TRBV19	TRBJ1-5	CASSRMTGTGRQPQHF	TGTGCCAGTAGTCGAATGACAGGGACGGGACGTCAGCCCCAGCATTTT